This T cell receptor beta chain was obtained from a study of graft-versus-host responses after intestinal transplantation. Study results and limitations: High graft-versus-host to host-versus-graft T cell clonal ratios marked allografts of patients with graft-donor macrochimerism.

Notes on this clone: Its antigen is unidentified.

This table comes from immunoSEQ multiplex PCR, and its TCRdb copy is limited to in-frame clones, with some not included. The sample lists approximately 77,000 clones, about 90% seen once, with approximately 0.73% in the top ten. Trimming pared 2 bases from V and 0 bases from J, leaving 11 bases between. CDR1 and CDR2 (germline): MNHNY, SVGAGI (reference sequence). The CDR3 runs to 15 residues. The sequence derives from a human patient who received an intestinal transplant, so some T cells may come from the graft donor. This specimen consisted of PBMCs, obtained 98 days after intestinal transplantation. The rearrangement joins TRBV6-6 to TRBJ2-7; no firm D call. In DNA, the CDR3 is TGTGCCAGCAGTTACATTGCTGGTAGCTCCTACGAGCAGTACTTC. This translates into CASSYIAGSSYEQYF.